Following are 23 T cell receptor beta chains from one sample sequenced in a study of tumor and adjacent non-tumor tissue in lung cancer. A modified ARM-PCR protocol with three rounds of nested PCR amplified TCRbeta. TCRdb ran MiXCR on the multiplex PCR reads and lists one entry per CDR3 protein. The sample yields 40,000 to 60,000 distinct CDR3 sequences, 64% seen once. This sample's RNA came from whole unsorted tissue. This non-tumor lung sample came from over 3 cm beyond the tumor edge. The sample taken for sequencing was distant non-tumor lung tissue. The source is a woman in her 70s with non-small cell lung cancer.

Note on this clonotype: One end of the junction fails to match germline, which may point to a read error. The chain combines TRBV6-5 with TRBJ1-1; D is unclear. This CDR3 spans 15 amino acids. Germline lookup yields CDR1 MNHEY and CDR2 SVGAGI. The CDR3, as DNA: TGTACCAGCAGTTACTCGCGAGGGCGCGCGGCTGAAGCTTTCTTT. It translates to CTSSYSRGRAAEAFF.

In the case of this clonotype: At one boundary the junction diverges from the germline segment, which might be a read error. The chain links TRBV28 to TRBJ2-5; TRBD1 matches 10 bases. CDR1 and CDR2 (germline): MDHEN, SYDVKM. This CDR3 has 16 residues. CDR3 amino acids: CASSPRQGALSETQYF. CDR3 coding DNA: TGTGCCAGCAGCCCCCGACAGGGGGCGCTTTCAGAGACCCAATACTTC.

A word on this clonotype: Compared with germline, one end of the junction differs, possibly owing to a read error. The rearrangement joins TRBV7-3 to TRBJ2-3, with D perhaps TRBD1 or TRBD2 (5 bases each). CDR1 is SGHTA, CDR2 FQGTGA, per germline. This CDR3 has 15 amino acids. The CDR3 DNA is TGTACCAGCAGCCAAGCACGGGGTGCAGGGGATACGCAGTATTTT. Amino acid sequence: CTSSQARGAGDTQYF. Full variable domain (rest looked up from reference TRBV7-3 and TRBJ2-3): GAGVSQTPSNKVTEKGKYVELRCDPISGHTALYWYRQSLGQGPEFLIYFQGTGAADDSGLPNDRFFAVRPEGSVSTLKIQRTERGDSAVYLCTSSQARGAGDTQYFGPGTRLTVL.

Comment on this clonotype: A much larger clone differs by one base, so this may be a read error. Because it lacks the conserved phenylalanine or tryptophan at the end, this CDR3 is likely a read error. The chain has TRBV20-1 and TRBJ2-3, with D perhaps assigned TRBD1 or TRBD2 (5 bases each). The germline gives CDR1 DFQATT, CDR2 SNEGSKA (reference sequence). V lost 4 bases, J lost 6 bases, and 11 bases lay in between. The length of the CDR3 is 12 residues. The CDR3 spells CSATAGSDTQYV. The DNA for the CDR3 is TGCAGTGCTACCGCAGGGAGTGATACGCAGTATGTT.

Of note for this clonotype: This may be a read error: a much more frequent sequence differs by one nucleotide. The gene calls are TRBV28 and TRBJ2-7, with 8 bases aligning to TRBD2. The CDR3 has 15 amino acids. Looked up from germline, CDR1 is MDHEN and CDR2 is SYDVKM. J was trimmed by 2 bases and V by 6 bases; bases with no gene match: 9. The CDR3 spells CASSHTSGSPYEQYF. The DNA for the CDR3 is TGTGCCAGCAGCCATACTAGCGGATCGCCCTACGAGCAGTACTTC.

This clonotype was counted once. The rearrangement links TRBV12-3 or TRBV12-4 to TRBJ2-3; 8 nucleotides align to TRBD2. CDR3 length equals 16 residues. The V and J ends lost 5 bases and 2 bases, in that order; junction bases with no gene match: 9. CDR3 protein: CASSTVGRVITDTQYF. CDR3 coding DNA: TGTGCCAGCAGTACCGTCGGGAGGGTCATCACAGATACGCAGTATTTT.

Worth noting for this clonotype: The junction shows a germline mismatch at one end, possibly a read error. The chain has TRBV5-1 and TRBJ1-1; weak D call: TRBD1 (5 bases). Germline loops: CDR1 SGHRS, CDR2 YFSETQ. The CDR3 covers 14 residues. Here the CDR3 DNA reads TGCGACAGCGGCTCAAGGACATTGAACACTGAAGCTTTCTTT. Translation gives CDSGSRTLNTEAFF.

Of note for this clonotype: Since the CDR3 does not end with the conserved phenylalanine or tryptophan, this likely comes from a read error. The chain links TRBV29-1 to TRBJ2-1; no firm D call. CDR3 length equals 11 residues. CDR1 SQVTM and CDR2 ANQGSEA come from the germline V gene. CDR3 DNA sequence: TGCAGCGTTGAGTCCTGCAATGAGCAGTTCTTA. Its translation: CSVESCNEQFL.

About this clonotype itself: Its ends do not fully match the called genes, so a read error is possible. This chain connects TRBV6-6 to TRBJ2-1, with D perhaps matching TRBD2 (6 bases). Germline-derived CDR1 and CDR2 are MNHNY and SVGAGI (reference sequence). This CDR3 spans 13 amino acids. The CDR3, as DNA: TGTGTCAGCATCCGGGAGAGCTCGTTGGAGCAATTCTTC. Amino acids: CVSIRESSLEQFF.

This clonotype was counted only a few times. Its ends do not fully match the called genes, so a read error is possible. J is TRBJ1-1 and V is TRBV11-1, with 10 bases that match TRBD1. The length of the CDR3 is 15 residues. Germline CDR1 and CDR2: SGHAT and FQDESV (reference sequence). The CDR3: CGSRSGTGENTEAFF. CDR3 DNA sequence: TGTGGCAGCAGGTCCGGGACAGGGGAGAACACTGAAGCTTTCTTT.

In regard to this clonotype: The junction departs from germline at one end; a sequencing error may be responsible. The chain recombines TRBV12-3 or TRBV12-4 with TRBJ2-1; TRBD1 matches at 11 bases. This CDR3 is 14 amino acids long. Here the CDR3 reads CATSLRTGGGEQLF. CDR3 bases: TGTGCCACCAGTTTGAGGACAGGGGGCGGTGAGCAGCTCTTC.

A note on this clonotype: This may stem from a read error, because a much larger clone lies one nucleotide away. This sequence joins TRBV11-2 and TRBJ1-1, with a weak D call TRBD1 (6 bases). The CDR3 is 14 amino acids. CDR1 and CDR2 from the germline V gene are SGHAT and FQNNGV. CDR3 DNA: TGTGCCAGCAGCTTCGACAGTGGGGGCACTGAAGCTCTCTTT. Its protein is CASSFDSGGTEALF.

The chain has TRBV2 and TRBJ2-1, with 7 bases that match TRBD1. The CDR3 runs 13 residues. Germline loops: CDR1 SNHLY, CDR2 FYNNEI. Trimming took 7 bases from V and 3 from J; bases not matched to a gene: 3. Here the CDR3 reads CASKGGDYNEQFF. The CDR3 region has the DNA TGTGCCAGCAAAGGGGGCGACTACAATGAGCAGTTCTTC.

About this clonotype: A much larger clone is a single base away; this may be a read error. The rearrangement uses TRBV28 and TRBJ1-2; 8 bases fit TRBD1. The V and J ends lost 5 bases and 7 bases, in that order; junction bases with no gene match: 9. The CDR3 loop spans 14 amino acids. Germline values: CDR1 MDHEN, CDR2 SYDVKM. In DNA form, the CDR3 reads TGTGCCAGCAGTCCGCTGGGACAGGATAGTGGCTACACCTTC. Amino acids: CASSPLGQDSGYTF.

On this clonotype: A much larger clone differs from this one at a single base, so this may be a read error. The chain recombines TRBV28 with TRBJ1-2, with TRBD1 identical over 9 bases. The CDR3 has 16 amino acids. CDR1 is MDHEN, CDR2 SYDVKM, per germline. V was pared by 4 bases and J by 3 bases, with 9 bases of the junction left unmatched. The CDR3 loop is CASSSQGQGADYGYTF. The DNA for the CDR3 is TGTGCCAGCAGTTCCCAGGGACAGGGCGCTGACTATGGCTACACCTTC.

For this clonotype: The conserved final phenylalanine or tryptophan is absent from the CDR3, which likely points to a read error. It is unclear where the CDR3 begins or ends on the DNA, so no DNA is shown, and the CDR3 is as TCRdb lists it. The rearrangement links TRBV14 to TRBJ2-5; the D call TRBD2 from the table was never checked on the DNA. The CDR3 is made up of 15 amino acids, end residues included. From germline, CDR1 is SGHDN and CDR2 FVKESK. The chain's CDR3 is CASSQDLAGRETQHL.

With respect to this clonotype: A much larger clone is a single base away; this may be a read error. This CDR3 is missing its conserved last phenylalanine or tryptophan, likely due to a read error. No DNA is shown, since the ends of the CDR3 on it are uncertain; the CDR3 is the one TCRdb lists. The chain is built from TRBV12-3 or TRBV12-4 and TRBJ2-1; TRBD1 is the table's D call, not checked against the DNA. Counting both end residues, the CDR3 totals 11 amino acids. The CDR3 here is CASGSRGGAFL.

This clonotype was seen ten or more times. CDR3 coding DNA: TGTGCCAGCAGTTACGGACTACAGGGGGGCACTGAAGCTTTCTTT. It codes for CASSYGLQGGTEAFF. The chain links TRBV6-2 or TRBV6-3 to TRBJ1-1; TRBD1 agrees at 8 bases. The J segment lost 4 bases and the V segment lost 2 bases, leaving 6 bases of the junction unmatched. This CDR3 is built from 15 residues. The V gene's germline CDR1 is MNHEY and CDR2 SVGEGT.

The chain carries TRBV5-4 and TRBJ1-2; the D gene is possibly TRBD1 (6 bases). The CDR3 totals 15 residues. Germline V lookup: CDR1 SGHNT, CDR2 YYREEE (reference sequence). Trimming cost V 0 bases and J 13 bases, with 22 bases left between them. CDR3 DNA: TGTGCCAGCAGCTTGGGGAGGCCAGGGGTGGCTGACTGCACCTTC. Residues: CASSLGRPGVADCTF.

This clonotype has a count of ten or more. The V gene is TRBV7-8, the J gene TRBJ2-5; 11 nucleotides line up with TRBD2. This CDR3 is built from 15 residues. The germline V gene has CDR1 SGHVS and CDR2 FQNEAQ. After removal of 3 bases from V and 7 bases from J, the junction contained 7 bases not matched to a gene. CDR3 bases: TGTGCCAGCAGCTTCGGACTAGCGGGTGGGGGGACCCAGTACTTC. Translating it yields CASSFGLAGGGTQYF.

With regard to this clonotype: In this CDR3 the conserved last residue, phenylalanine or tryptophan, is missing, so a read error is likely. The V gene is TRBV6-5, the J gene TRBJ2-7, with TRBD2 as a possible D gene (6 bases). The germline V gene encodes CDR1 MNHEY and CDR2 SVGAGI. The CDR3 consists of 14 residues. Deletions cut 6 bases from V and 1 base from J, with 13 bases between. The CDR3 nucleotides are TGTGCCAGCAGCTCCGGGACTGGGTCCTACGAGCAGTACCTC. Residues: CASSSGTGSYEQYL.

Concerning this clonotype: Sequence at one end of the junction differs from germline and may be a read error. The rearrangement uses TRBV4-2 and TRBJ2-2; no firm D call. Looked up from germline, CDR1 is LGHNA and CDR2 is YNFKEQ. This CDR3 comprises 16 residues. CDR3: CANSQDWTTNTWELFF. The CDR3 DNA sequence: TGTGCCAACAGCCAAGATTGGACCACGAACACTTGGGAGCTGTTTTTT.

The CDR3 loop reads CASSQAYSGHLNHGYTF. DNA for the CDR3: TGCGCCAGCAGCCAGGCCTATTCGGGACACCTAAACCATGGCTACACCTTC. The rearrangement links TRBV4-1 to TRBJ1-2; the D gene is possibly TRBD1 (6 bases). Trimming shortened V by 3 bases and J by 6 bases, and 23 bases separated the two germline ends. Germline assignment: CDR1 MGHRA and CDR2 YSYEKL. This CDR3 comprises 17 residues.